The following is a TCR beta chain sequence with its context. The target antigen is unknown. Germline V gene sequence: CDR1 LNHDA, CDR2 SQIVND (reference sequence). The V and J ends lost 0 bases and 6 bases, in that order; junction bases with no gene match: 12. This CDR3 region has 18 residues. This specimen belongs to a study of cytomegalovirus exposure and HLA in healthy donors. Notes on the study in general: No immune exposure information besides CMV serostatus was available. Three chains linked to CMV were shown in vitro to be specific for CMV antigens. Most sequenced TCRs were rare (though some public TCRs occurred in many donors).

The PCR was carried out with 60 Vbeta primers and 13 Jbeta primers. Produced via immunoSEQ multiplex PCR; TCRdb's table is partial and in-frame only. The table includes about 170,000 clones, 70% to 90% detected once. Donors had nominal health at sampling but likely had unrecorded immune exposures. V is TRBV19 and J is TRBJ2-5, with TRBD2 matching over 11 bases. This receptor was identified in a man between 18 and 29 years old in good health and CMV-seropositive. Sequencing used PBMCs. Here the CDR3 reads CASSIDPPFSGGGQTQYF. Written as DNA, the CDR3 is TGTGCCAGTAGTATAGATCCCCCTTTTAGCGGGGGGGGACAGACCCAGTACTTC.